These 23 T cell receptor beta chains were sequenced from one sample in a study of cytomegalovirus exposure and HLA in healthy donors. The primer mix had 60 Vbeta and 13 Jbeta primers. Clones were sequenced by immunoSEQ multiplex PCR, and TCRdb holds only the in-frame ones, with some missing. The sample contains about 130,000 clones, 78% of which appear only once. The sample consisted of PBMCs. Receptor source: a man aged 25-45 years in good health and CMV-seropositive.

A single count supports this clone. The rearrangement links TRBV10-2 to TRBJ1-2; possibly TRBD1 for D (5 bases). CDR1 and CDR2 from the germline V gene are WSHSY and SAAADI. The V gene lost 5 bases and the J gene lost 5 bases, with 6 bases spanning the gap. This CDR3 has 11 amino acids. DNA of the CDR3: TGCGCCAGCAGTCCAGGGTATGGCTACACCTTC. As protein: CASSPGYGYTF.

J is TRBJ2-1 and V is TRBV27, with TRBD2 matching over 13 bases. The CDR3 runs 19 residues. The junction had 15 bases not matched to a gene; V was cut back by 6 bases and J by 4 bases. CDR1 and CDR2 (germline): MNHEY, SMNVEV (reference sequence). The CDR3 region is CASSSPLLGLAGEYNEQFF. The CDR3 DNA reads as TGTGCCAGCAGCTCCCCCCTTTTAGGACTAGCGGGGGAGTACAATGAGCAGTTCTTC.

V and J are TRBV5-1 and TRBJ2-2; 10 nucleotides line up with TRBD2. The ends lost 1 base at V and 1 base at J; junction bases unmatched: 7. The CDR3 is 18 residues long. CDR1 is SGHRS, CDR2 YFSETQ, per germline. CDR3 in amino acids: CASSLWPASGGNTGELFF. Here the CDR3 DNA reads TGCGCCAGCAGCTTGTGGCCTGCTAGCGGGGGGAACACCGGGGAGCTGTTTTTT.

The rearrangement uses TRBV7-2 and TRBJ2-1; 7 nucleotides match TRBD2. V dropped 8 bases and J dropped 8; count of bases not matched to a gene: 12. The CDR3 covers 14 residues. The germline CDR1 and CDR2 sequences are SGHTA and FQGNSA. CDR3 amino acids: CASQPGGLRDEQFF. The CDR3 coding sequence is TGTGCCAGCCAACCTGGGGGACTAAGGGATGAGCAGTTCTTC.

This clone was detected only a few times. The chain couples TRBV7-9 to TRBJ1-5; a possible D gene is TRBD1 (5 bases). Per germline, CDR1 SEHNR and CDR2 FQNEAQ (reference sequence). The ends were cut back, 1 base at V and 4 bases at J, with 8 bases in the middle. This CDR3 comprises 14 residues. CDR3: CASSLGGLNQPQHF. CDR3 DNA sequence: TGTGCCAGCAGCTTAGGGGGCCTAAATCAGCCCCAGCATTTT.

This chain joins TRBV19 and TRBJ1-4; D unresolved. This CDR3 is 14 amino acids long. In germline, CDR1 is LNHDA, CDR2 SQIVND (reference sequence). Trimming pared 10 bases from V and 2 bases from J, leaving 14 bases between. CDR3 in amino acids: CATQEGRTNEKLFF. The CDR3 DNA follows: TGTGCCACCCAGGAGGGAAGGACTAATGAAAAACTGTTTTTT.

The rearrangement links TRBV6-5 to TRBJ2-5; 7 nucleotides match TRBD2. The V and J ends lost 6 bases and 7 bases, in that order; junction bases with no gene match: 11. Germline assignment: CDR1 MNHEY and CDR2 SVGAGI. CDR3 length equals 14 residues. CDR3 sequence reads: CASSPGTIRGTQYF. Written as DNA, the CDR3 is TGTGCCAGCAGCCCCGGGACTATCCGTGGGACCCAGTACTTC.

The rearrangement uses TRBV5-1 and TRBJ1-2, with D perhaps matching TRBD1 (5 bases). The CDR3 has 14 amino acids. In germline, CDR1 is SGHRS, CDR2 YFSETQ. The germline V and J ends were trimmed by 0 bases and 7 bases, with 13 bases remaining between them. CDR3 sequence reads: CASSLEWGVGGYTF. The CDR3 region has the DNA TGCGCCAGCAGCTTGGAATGGGGGGTCGGTGGCTACACCTTC.

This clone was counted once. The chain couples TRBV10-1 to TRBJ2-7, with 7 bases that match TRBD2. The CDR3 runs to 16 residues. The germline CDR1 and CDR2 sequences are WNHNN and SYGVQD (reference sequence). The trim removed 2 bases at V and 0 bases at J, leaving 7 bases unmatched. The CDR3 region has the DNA TGCGCCAGCAGTGAGGCGGGAGACCCCAGCTCCTACGAGCAGTACTTC. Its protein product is CASSEAGDPSSYEQYF.

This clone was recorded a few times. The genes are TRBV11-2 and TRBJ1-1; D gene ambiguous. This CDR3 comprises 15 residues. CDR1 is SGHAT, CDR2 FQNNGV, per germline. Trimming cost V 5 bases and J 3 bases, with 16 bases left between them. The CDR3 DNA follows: TGTGCCAGCAGCCCCACAAGACTAAGGGACACTGAAGCTTTCTTT. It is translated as CASSPTRLRDTEAFF.

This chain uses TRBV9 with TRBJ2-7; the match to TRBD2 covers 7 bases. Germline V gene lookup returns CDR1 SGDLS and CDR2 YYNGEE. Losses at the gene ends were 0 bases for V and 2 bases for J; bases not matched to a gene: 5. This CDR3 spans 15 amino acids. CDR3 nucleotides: TGTGCCAGCAGCGTAGGGGGAGGGCGGGCCTACGAGCAGTACTTC. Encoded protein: CASSVGGGRAYEQYF.

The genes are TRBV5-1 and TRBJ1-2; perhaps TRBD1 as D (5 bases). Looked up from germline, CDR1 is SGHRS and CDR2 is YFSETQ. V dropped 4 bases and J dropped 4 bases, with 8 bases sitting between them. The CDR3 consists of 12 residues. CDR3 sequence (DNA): TGCGCCAGCAGCACAGGAGTCTATGGCTACACCTTC. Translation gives CASSTGVYGYTF.

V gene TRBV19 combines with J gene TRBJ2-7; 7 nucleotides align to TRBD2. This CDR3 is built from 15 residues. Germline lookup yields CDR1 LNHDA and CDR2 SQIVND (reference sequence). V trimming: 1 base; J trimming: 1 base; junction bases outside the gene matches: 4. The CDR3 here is CASSIGSGPSYEQYF. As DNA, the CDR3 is TGTGCCAGTAGTATAGGTAGCGGGCCTTCCTACGAGCAGTACTTC. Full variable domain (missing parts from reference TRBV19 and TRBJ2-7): DGGITQSPKYLFRKEGQNVTLSCEQNLNHDAMYWYRQDPGQGLRLIYYSQIVNDFQKGDIAEGYSVSREKKESFPLTVTSAQKNPTAFYLCASSIGSGPSYEQYFGPGTRLTVT.

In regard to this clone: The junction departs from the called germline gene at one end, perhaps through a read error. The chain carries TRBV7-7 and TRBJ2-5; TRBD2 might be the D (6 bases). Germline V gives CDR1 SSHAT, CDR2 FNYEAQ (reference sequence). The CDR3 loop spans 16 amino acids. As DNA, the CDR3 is TGTGCTAGCAGCTTATCCGCAGGGAGGCTTGGGGAGACCCAGTACTTC. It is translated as CASSLSAGRLGETQYF.

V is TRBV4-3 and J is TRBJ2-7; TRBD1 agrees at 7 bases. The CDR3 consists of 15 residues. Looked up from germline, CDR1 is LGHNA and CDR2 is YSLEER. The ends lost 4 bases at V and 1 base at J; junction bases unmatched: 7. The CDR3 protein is CASSPAGRGSYEQYF. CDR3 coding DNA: TGCGCCAGCAGCCCAGCCGGCAGGGGGTCCTACGAGCAGTACTTC.

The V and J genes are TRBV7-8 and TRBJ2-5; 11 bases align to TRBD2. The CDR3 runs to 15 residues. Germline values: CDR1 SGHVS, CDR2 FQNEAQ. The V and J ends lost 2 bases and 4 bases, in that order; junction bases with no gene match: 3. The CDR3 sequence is CASSLRLAGGETQYF. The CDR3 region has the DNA TGTGCCAGCAGCTTAAGGCTAGCGGGAGGAGAGACCCAGTACTTC.

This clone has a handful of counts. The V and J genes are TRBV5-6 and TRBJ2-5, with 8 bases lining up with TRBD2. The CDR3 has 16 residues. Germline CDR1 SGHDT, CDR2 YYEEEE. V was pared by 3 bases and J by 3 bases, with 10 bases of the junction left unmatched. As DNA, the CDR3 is TGTGCCAGCAGCTCGCCGAAGGGACTAGGGGAAGAGACCCAGTACTTC. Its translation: CASSSPKGLGEETQYF.

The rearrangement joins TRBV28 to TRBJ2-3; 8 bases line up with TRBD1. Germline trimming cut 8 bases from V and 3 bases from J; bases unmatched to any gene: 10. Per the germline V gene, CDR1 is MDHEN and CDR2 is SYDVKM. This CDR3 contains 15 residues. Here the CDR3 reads CASLGDRLLTDTQYF. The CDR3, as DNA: TGTGCCAGCCTGGGGGACAGGCTACTAACAGATACGCAGTATTTT.

CDR3 residues: CASSRDRRFGYTF. For the CDR3, the DNA is TGTGCCAGCAGCCGGGACAGGCGGTTCGGCTACACCTTC. The chain combines TRBV7-2 with TRBJ1-2; 8 bases fit TRBD1. CDR3 length equals 13 residues. The V and J ends lost 5 bases and 8 bases, in that order; junction bases with no gene match: 7. Germline values: CDR1 SGHTA, CDR2 FQGNSA.

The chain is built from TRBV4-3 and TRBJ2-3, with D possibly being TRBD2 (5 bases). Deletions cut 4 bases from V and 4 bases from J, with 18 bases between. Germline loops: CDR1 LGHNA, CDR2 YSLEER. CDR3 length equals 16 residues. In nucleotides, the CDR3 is TGCGCCAGCAGCCCCTCCGCCAGAGGGTGGGCAGATACGCAGTATTTT. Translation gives CASSPSARGWADTQYF.

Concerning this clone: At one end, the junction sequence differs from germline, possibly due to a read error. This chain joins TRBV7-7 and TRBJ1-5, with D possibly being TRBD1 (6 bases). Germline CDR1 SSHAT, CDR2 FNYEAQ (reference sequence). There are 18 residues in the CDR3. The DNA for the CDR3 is TGTGCTAGCAGCTTAGCGGGGGGGGCGGGAGGGGCAGAACAGCCCCAGCATTTT. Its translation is CASSLAGGAGGAEQPQHF. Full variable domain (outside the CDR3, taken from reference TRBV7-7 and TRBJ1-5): GAGVSQSPRYKVTKRGQDVTLRCDPISSHATLYWYQQALGQGPEFLTYFNYEAQPDKSGLPSDRFSAERPEGSISTLTIQRTEQRDSAMYRCASSLAGGAGGAEQPQHFGDGTRLSIL.

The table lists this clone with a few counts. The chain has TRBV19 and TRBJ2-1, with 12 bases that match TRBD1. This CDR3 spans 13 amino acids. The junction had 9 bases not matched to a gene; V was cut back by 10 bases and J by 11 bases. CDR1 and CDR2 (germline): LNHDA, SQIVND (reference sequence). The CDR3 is CATRGTGGDKQFF. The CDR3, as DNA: TGTGCCACTAGGGGGACAGGGGGCGATAAGCAGTTCTTC.

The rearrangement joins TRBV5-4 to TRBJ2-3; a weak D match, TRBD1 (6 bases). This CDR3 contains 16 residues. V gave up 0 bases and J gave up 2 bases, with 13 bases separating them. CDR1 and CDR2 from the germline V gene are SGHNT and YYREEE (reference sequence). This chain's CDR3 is CASSLDREHDTDTQYF. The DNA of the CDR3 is TGTGCCAGCAGCTTGGACAGGGAACATGACACAGATACGCAGTATTTT.